This T cell receptor beta chain was captured by sequencing in a study of T cell responses to AZD1222 COVID-19 vaccine (dated by TCRdb to the early 2020s). With regard to the full study: Because spike-specific TCR depth and breadth did not differ between the two schedules, AZD1222 recipients who got a second dose at roughly 4 weeks were pooled with those who got a second dose at roughly 12 weeks. TCR sequencing was performed for 230 to 250 trial participants, of whom 200 to 210 were given two doses of AZD1222 and approximately 25 were given two doses of MenACWY control vaccine. Trial participants were enrolled by age into subgroups of 18-55, 56-69 and 70-plus years, and around 150, 29 and 61 TCR-sequenced participants, respectively, were included in these subgroups. The full study reports these points: Participants were mostly white British and included more females than males, and it was suggested by the authors that clonal diversity may have been underestimated. After two AZD1222 doses, both the breadth and the depth of spike-specific TCRs were significantly higher than at day 0 and than in MenACWY recipients. Conclusions about previously exposed vaccinees are limited because only five to seven AZD1222 recipients were SARS-CoV-2 seropositive at baseline. In the small 56-69-year group, the increase in depth fell short of significance, most likely because of low power. Vaccine-associated CD4 TCRs spanned the whole spike protein, with dominant responses in regions 160-218 and 743-854. Because no day 14 peak-response samples were available, repertoires were characterized only after the peak T cell response. Reportedly, almost half of the unique spike-specific TCRs recognized epitopes lying outside the regions that are mutated in the B.1.351 and B.1.1.7 variants.

The CDR3 regions of human TCRbeta chains were subjected to immunosequencing. The original pipeline was this. Repertoire TCRs were checked for matches against a reference library of SARS-CoV-2-specific TCRs that had been generated using the MIRA antigen-specificity platform. Breadth meant the fraction of unique TCRs that were SARS-CoV-2-associated, whereas depth meant the fraction of total T cells that were SARS-CoV-2-associated. Each spike-specific TCR was assigned to its reactive spike region and to a CD4 or CD8 class using the MIRA data. Log10-transformed breadth and depth values were compared by one-way ANOVA with Sidak's multiple comparisons tests. TCRdb limited this immuneACCESS table to in-frame rearrangements with V and J called. A share of clones is missing; checked studies link under half to unresolved V genes, and the rest is unexplained. V and J calls and clone size are given by that table; D and trimming were obtained from the DNA. The sample records some 150,000 clones, approximately 90% of which are singletons. The ten largest clones capture approximately 5% of the sample.

In the case of this clone: Its antigen is currently not known. Nothing much larger sits one base from this clone, and base qualities are not available.

The CDR3 starts with the cysteine, ends with the phenylalanine, and has 14 residues. Left in the record is the CDR3 DNA by itself, 42 bases read in frame from the first base. At the junction V is shortened by 3 bases and J by 2 bases, with 11 bases in between. As encoded in the germline V gene (reference sequence), CDR1 is LNHDA while CDR2 is SQIVND. The time point label here, explained by the study, means: baseline before first vaccination. Vaccinee samples were obtained from the UK trials COV001 and COV002, which included a single-blind randomized controlled phase 2/3 trial of AZD1222 (ChAdOx1 nCoV-19) in healthy adults. Trial participant PBMC samples were collected at day 0 and day 28 after the second dose for TCRbeta chain sequencing.

The TCR comes from an adult in good health. Here the sequenced sample was peripheral blood, taken on day 0 of AZD1222 vaccination. This chain is built from TRBV19 and TRBJ2-7, with TRBD1 as a weak D call on 7 bases. The nucleotide sequence is given as TGTGCCAGTAGTATGGGCAGGGGGGCCTACGAGCAGTACTTC. It encodes CASSMGRGAYEQYF.